The 32 T cell receptor beta chains in this list originate from one sample, sequenced in a study of regulatory T cells in long-lasting Graves disease. Through Arm-PCR of CDR3 regions and iRepertoire HTBI primers, TCR beta libraries were built. TCRdb analysed the multiplex PCR reads with MiXCR anew, one entry per CDR3 protein. Altogether 350,000 to 450,000 distinct CDR3 sequences are present, 14% to 15% being singletons, with the ten largest covering about 7.8%. Time point given: newly diagnosed GD, antithyroid drugs for less than 3 months. Construction of the TCR library relied on RNA isolated from PBMCs. These same records also appear under a second study, on T cells in Graves' hyperthyroidism and ophthalmopathy.

The sequencing here drew on peripheral blood mononuclear cells (PBMCs), taken at new diagnosis, from a patient treated with antithyroid drugs. The source is a middle-aged woman with Graves disease.

This clonotype came up many times. The chain is built from TRBV10-3 and TRBJ2-2, with 9 nucleotides matching TRBD2. This CDR3 contains 15 residues. CDR1 and CDR2 (germline): ENHRY, SYGVKD. V dropped 10 bases and J dropped 0; count of bases not matched to a gene: 6. The CDR3 region is CATGIAGANTGELFF. As DNA, the CDR3 is TGTGCCACCGGGATAGCGGGAGCGAACACCGGGGAGCTGTTTTTT.

This clonotype was observed at least ten times. V usage is TRBV10-3 and J usage is TRBJ2-7; D tentatively fits TRBD1 or TRBD2 (5 bases each). CDR3 size: 15 residues. Per the germline V gene, CDR1 is ENHRY and CDR2 is SYGVKD. The V and J ends lost 5 bases and 1 base respectively, with 15 bases between them. The CDR3 DNA is TGTGCCATCAGTATGGACGGGACGTATTCCTACGAGCAGTACTTC. Its translation: CAISMDGTYSYEQYF.

On this clonotype itself: This CDR3 fails to terminate in the conserved phenylalanine or tryptophan, so it likely reflects a read error. The rearrangement links TRBV10-2 to TRBJ1-2, with 7 nucleotides matching TRBD1. V gave up 0 bases and J gave up 3 bases; unmatched junction bases: 7. There are 16 residues in the CDR3. The germline V gene encodes CDR1 WSHSY and CDR2 SAAADI. CDR3 sequence: CASSESRTGGDYGYTL. The CDR3 DNA is TGCGCCAGCAGTGAGTCAAGGACAGGAGGGGACTATGGCTACACCCTC.

The sample holds a few counts of this clonotype. With only one base between it and a far larger clone, this is likely a read error. V usage is TRBV6-1 and J usage is TRBJ2-5; D remains ambiguous. The better agreement between TRBJ2-1 and the DNA end casts doubt on the J call. This CDR3 is 13 amino acids long. Germline assignment: CDR1 MNHNS and CDR2 SASEGT. In nucleotides, the CDR3 is TGTGCCAGCAGGCCCGCCAGTAACAATGAGCAGTTCTTC. Translated: CASRPASNNEQFF.

CDR3 coding DNA: TGTGCCAGCAGCTTGGAGGGCCTTGGGCCCCAGCATTTT. Translation: CASSLEGLGPQHF. The V gene is TRBV7-9, the J gene TRBJ1-5; D ambiguous. The CDR3 spans 13 residues. Germline V gene lookup returns CDR1 SEHNR and CDR2 FQNEAQ (reference sequence). Trimming removed 3 bases at V and 9 bases at J, with 12 bases between.

The J gene is TRBJ1-2, the V gene TRBV28; D call uncertain. With 6 bases removed from V and 3 bases from J, the gap between germline ends came to 11 bases. This CDR3 comprises 13 residues. CDR1 MDHEN and CDR2 SYDVKM come from the germline V gene. The CDR3 bases are TGTGCCAGCAGCTCACTCGCTTACTATGGCTACACCTTC. Translation gives CASSSLAYYGYTF.

This clonotype appeared many times. V gene TRBV12-3 or TRBV12-4 combines with J gene TRBJ2-1; possibly TRBD1 for D (6 bases). Trimming took 1 base from V and 3 from J, leaving 7 bases between them. The CDR3 spans 14 residues. This chain's CDR3 is CASSLGRGYNEQFF. CDR3 in DNA: TGTGCCAGCAGTTTAGGCAGGGGCTACAATGAGCAGTTCTTC.

This clonotype was counted ten times or more. This chain joins TRBV10-2 and TRBJ1-1; D gene unclear. CDR3 length: 13 residues. Germline assignment: CDR1 WSHSY and CDR2 SAAADI. V gave up 1 base and J gave up 2 bases, with 5 bases separating them. CDR3 nucleotides: TGCGCCAGCAGTGAGTGGGGAAACACTGAAGCTTTCTTT. Its protein product is CASSEWGNTEAFF.

The chain links TRBV28 to TRBJ1-2; possible D gene TRBD1, 5 bases. The germline V and J ends were trimmed by 6 bases and 4 bases, with 18 bases remaining between them. Germline V CDR1 and CDR2: MDHEN, SYDVKM. The CDR3 spans 15 residues. For the CDR3, the DNA is TGTGCCAGCAGCCTCCCGGGGCAGGGTGGCTATGGCTACACCTTC. Amino acid sequence: CASSLPGQGGYGYTF.

Many counts were recorded for this clonotype. This sequence joins TRBV5-4 and TRBJ2-2; no reliable D call. CDR1 and CDR2 (germline): SGHNT, YYREEE (reference sequence). The CDR3 loop spans 13 amino acids. V was clipped by 4 bases and J by 6 bases, with 10 bases between them. CDR3 DNA: TGTGCCAGCAGCCCCGTGGGTTCCGGGGAGCTGTTTTTT. This sequence encodes CASSPVGSGELFF. Full variable domain (remainder filled in from reference TRBV5-4 and TRBJ2-2): ETGVTQSPTHLIKTRGQQVTLRCSSQSGHNTVSWYQQALGQGPQFIFQYYREEENGRGNFPPRFSGLQFPNYSSELNVNALELDDSALYLCASSPVGSGELFFGEGSRLTVL.

The chain links TRBV6-4 to TRBJ1-5, with D maybe TRBD1 (5 bases). CDR3 length equals 17 residues. The V end was cut by 3 bases, the J end by 7 bases, with 22 bases between. Germline V gene data show CDR1 as MRHNA and CDR2 as SNTAGT. The CDR3 region is CASSESRELPDRQPQHF. The DNA for the CDR3 is TGTGCCAGCAGTGAAAGCAGGGAACTCCCAGATCGACAGCCCCAGCATTTT.

This clonotype was seen a handful of times. The chain uses TRBV29-1 and TRBJ2-2; D ambiguous. CDR3 length equals 11 residues. Germline V gene sequence: CDR1 SQVTM, CDR2 ANQGSEA. The V end lost 6 bases, the J end lost 3 bases, and 5 bases lay between the germline ends. CDR3 protein: CSVVDTGELFF. The CDR3 nucleotides read TGCAGCGTCGTAGACACCGGGGAGCTGTTTTTT.

This clonotype was picked up many times. The V gene is TRBV28, the J gene TRBJ1-1; the D gene is possibly TRBD1 (6 bases). The CDR3 consists of 13 residues. Germline CDR1 reads MDHEN; CDR2 reads SYDVKM. Trimming left V 10 bases short and J 4 bases short, with 16 bases between. The CDR3, as DNA: TGTGCCATTAGCCTGGGAGGGGGCACTGAAGCTTTCTTT. The encoded protein is CAISLGGGTEAFF.

This clonotype was seen a handful of times. Given a much more abundant clone one base away, this may be a read error. The CDR3 here is CASGRSNEKLFF. DNA for the CDR3: TGTGCCTCCGGGCGGTCTAATGAAAAACTGTTTTTT. This rearrangement joins TRBV30 to TRBJ1-4, with D unclear. Trimming removed 7 bases at V and 3 bases at J, with 9 bases between. This CDR3 is 12 amino acids long. CDR1 is GTSNPN and CDR2 is SVGIG in the germline V gene (reference sequence).

The V and J genes are TRBV9 and TRBJ1-2; TRBD1 aligns across 7 bases. The V gene end was trimmed by 4 bases and the J gene end by 6 bases; junction bases not matched to a gene: 12. This CDR3 is built from 15 residues. From germline, CDR1 is SGDLS and CDR2 YYNGEE. CDR3: CASSPPTGRGDGYTF. In DNA form, the CDR3 reads TGTGCCAGCAGCCCCCCGACGGGCAGGGGGGATGGCTACACCTTC.

This clonotype was seen only a few times. The chain combines TRBV29-1 with TRBJ2-6, with D hard to call. Germline V gives CDR1 SQVTM, CDR2 ANQGSEA. The CDR3 consists of 14 residues. V lost 3 bases and J lost 6, with 12 bases in between. CDR3 nucleotide sequence: TGCAGCGTTGAGGAGTGGGCTGAGGCCAACGTCCTGACTTTC. Protein: CSVEEWAEANVLTF.

The rearrangement joins TRBV30 to TRBJ1-2, with unresolved D. Trimming took 0 bases from V and 4 from J, leaving 12 bases between them. Looked up from germline, CDR1 is GTSNPN and CDR2 is SVGIG (reference sequence). The CDR3 extends over 14 amino acids. Here the CDR3 reads CAWSVGQPFYGYTF. CDR3 coding DNA: TGTGCCTGGAGTGTCGGGCAGCCCTTCTATGGCTACACCTTC.

V and J are TRBV2 and TRBJ2-1; TRBD2 matches at 14 bases. The CDR3 totals 17 residues. Unmatched junction bases numbered 8, after V lost 3 bases and J lost 7 bases. The V gene's germline CDR1 is SNHLY and CDR2 FYNNEI. The DNA of the CDR3 is TGTGCCAGCAGTGAGGGACTAGCGGGAGTAGGGGCGAATGAGCAGTTCTTC. Amino acid sequence: CASSEGLAGVGANEQFF.

This clonotype was recorded a few times. The V gene is TRBV19, the J gene TRBJ2-5, with TRBD2 as a possible D gene (7 bases). V lost 6 bases and J lost 4, with 15 bases in between. The germline CDR1 and CDR2 sequences are LNHDA and SQIVND (reference sequence). The length of the CDR3 is 14 residues. This chain's CDR3 is CASRPGGGRETQYF. DNA of the CDR3: TGTGCCAGTAGGCCCGGGGGCGGGAGAGAGACCCAGTACTTC.

Many counts were recorded for this clonotype. This chain connects TRBV12-3 or TRBV12-4 to TRBJ1-6, with unresolved D. V was cut by 1 base and J by 8 bases, with 6 bases left in between. The CDR3 covers 13 residues. Here the CDR3 DNA reads TGTGCCAGCAGTTTAGGGGCCTATTCACCCCTCCACTTT. Its translation: CASSLGAYSPLHF.

The chain links TRBV7-3 to TRBJ2-3; 12 nucleotides agree with TRBD2. V lost 3 bases, J lost 3 bases, and 4 bases stayed unmatched. The CDR3 has 16 residues. Germline V CDR1 and CDR2: SGHTA, FQGTGA. For the CDR3, the DNA is TGTGCCAGCAGCTTTGGGCTAGCGGGAGGGACAGATACGCAGTATTTT. This encodes CASSFGLAGGTDTQYF.

This clonotype showed up many times. The V call is TRBV11-1, the J call TRBJ2-3; no firm D call. CDR1 is SGHAT, CDR2 FQDESV, per germline (reference sequence). V was clipped by 5 bases and J by 2 bases, with 14 bases between them. The CDR3 contains 15 residues. CDR3: CASSTRPDPTDTQYF. The CDR3 DNA reads as TGTGCCAGCAGCACACGACCGGACCCCACAGATACGCAGTATTTT.

About this clonotype: A much larger clone differs from this one at a single base, so this may be a read error. This chain links TRBV12-3 or TRBV12-4 with TRBJ2-7, with 10 bases identical to TRBD2. With 6 bases clipped from V and 3 bases from J, the junction kept 8 bases outside the gene matches. The CDR3 has 15 residues. The CDR3 DNA reads as TGTGCCAGCAGCGCCACTAGCGGGACCTTCTACGAGCAGTACTTC. As protein: CASSATSGTFYEQYF.

This clonotype came up once. This chain connects TRBV9 to TRBJ1-3, with TRBD1 matching 7 bases. CDR1 SGDLS and CDR2 YYNGEE come from the germline V gene. J gave up 0 bases and V 4 bases, and 4 bases lay outside the gene matches. The CDR3 covers 15 residues. The CDR3 region is CASSPGQDSGNTIYF. The CDR3 coding sequence is TGTGCCAGCAGCCCCGGACAGGACTCTGGAAACACCATATATTTT.

As regards this clonotype: This sequence may be a read error, since a much larger clone differs from it by one base. The V call is TRBV28, the J call TRBJ2-1, with TRBD1 matching 10 bases. This CDR3 comprises 15 residues. The germline gives CDR1 MDHEN, CDR2 SYDVKM. Trimming removed 2 bases from V and 11 bases from J; junction bases left unmatched: 9. The CDR3 nucleotides read TGTGCCAGCAGTTTACGACAGGGGGCCGCTAATAAGCAGTTCTTC. This codes for CASSLRQGAANKQFF.

The chain links TRBV27 to TRBJ1-5; no clear D. The CDR3 is 15 residues long. Deletions cut 1 base from V and 2 bases from J, with 9 bases between. Germline V lookup: CDR1 MNHEY, CDR2 SMNVEV (reference sequence). Written as DNA, the CDR3 is TGTGCCAGCAGTTTATACCCCAGCCGCAATCAGCCCCAGCATTTT. Translation: CASSLYPSRNQPQHF.

This clonotype was observed many times. The rearrangement uses TRBV16 and TRBJ1-2; no definite D call. The CDR3 length is 15 residues. Germline lookup yields CDR1 KGHSY and CDR2 FQNENV. Trimming removed 2 bases at V and 2 bases at J, with 12 bases between. CDR3 in DNA: TGTGCCAGCAGCCAACGGTTCGAGGGAAACTATGGCTACACCTTC. This sequence encodes CASSQRFEGNYGYTF.

The rearrangement links TRBV7-9 to TRBJ2-1; D gene ambiguous. The germline CDR1 and CDR2 sequences are SEHNR and FQNEAQ (reference sequence). Trimming cost V 5 bases and J 8 bases, with 10 bases left between them. The CDR3 runs 12 residues. For the CDR3, the DNA is TGTGCCAGCAGCCATCAGGTCTATGAGCAGTTCTTC. It translates to CASSHQVYEQFF.

This clonotype was recorded a few times. The chain recombines TRBV3-1 with TRBJ1-2; maybe TRBD1 (6 bases). Trimming left V 5 bases short and J 4 bases short, with 14 bases between. The germline V gene encodes CDR1 LGHDT and CDR2 YNNKEL (reference sequence). There are 14 residues in the CDR3. This chain's CDR3 is CASSSGARIYGYTF. The CDR3, as DNA: TGTGCCAGCAGCTCAGGGGCCCGCATCTATGGCTACACCTTC.

This clonotype came up many times. The CDR3: CASGIAGGYEQYF. The DNA of the CDR3 is TGTGCCAGCGGTATAGCGGGAGGATACGAGCAGTACTTC. The genes are TRBV7-6 and TRBJ2-7, with 10 bases fitting TRBD2. Germline loops: CDR1 SGHVS, CDR2 FNYEAQ. V dropped 8 bases and J dropped 4; count of bases not matched to a gene: 5. The CDR3 consists of 13 residues. Full variable domain (rest looked up from reference TRBV7-6 and TRBJ2-7): GAGVSQSPRYKVTKRGQDVALRCDPISGHVSLYWYRQALGQGPEFLTYFNYEAQQDKSGLPNDRFSAERPEGSISTLTIQRTEQRDSAMYRCASGIAGGYEQYFGPGTRLTVT.

This clonotype has a handful of counts. CDR3 sequence reads: CSVSRNYGYTF. The CDR3 DNA reads TGCAGCGTTTCAAGGAACTATGGCTACACCTTC. V gene TRBV29-1 combines with J gene TRBJ1-2, with unresolved D. The CDR3 has 11 residues. Looked up from germline, CDR1 is SQVTM and CDR2 is ANQGSEA. Deletions cut 5 bases from V and 2 bases from J, with 6 bases between.

Turning to this clonotype: A read error may be the cause here, since a much bigger clone is one base away. The J gene is TRBJ2-1, the V gene TRBV28; 10 bases are a match to TRBD2. Germline CDR1 is MDHEN and CDR2 is SYDVKM. This CDR3 spans 15 amino acids. V lost 6 bases, J lost 5 bases, and 7 bases stayed unmatched. CDR3 DNA sequence: TGTGCCAGCAGGACCCCTAGCGGGGGTCACAATGAGCAGTTCTTC. Its protein is CASRTPSGGHNEQFF.